A single sample gave rise to the 21 T cell receptor beta chains below, sequenced in a study of T cell responses to AZD1222 COVID-19 vaccine. Measured with immunoSEQ multiplex PCR; TCRdb has only the in-frame clones, and not every one. This sample carries 92,000 or so clones, about 90% of them seen once, and the ten largest clones take approximately 30%. Source: peripheral blood, taken on day 0 of AZD1222 vaccination. Receptor source: an adult in good health.

The chain joins TRBV6-2 or TRBV6-3 to TRBJ2-5; TRBD1 matches at 7 bases. The CDR3 has 14 residues. V shed 2 bases and J 6 bases; nucleotides not matched to a gene: 6. Germline CDR1 and CDR2: MNHEY and SVGEGT. CDR3 DNA: TGTGCCAGCAGTTACACAGGGGAATGGCAGACCCAGTACTTC. Translating it yields CASSYTGEWQTQYF.

The chain's CDR3 is CASSVGGTQSRYEQYF. The CDR3 nucleotides read TGTGCCAGCAGCGTAGGGGGGACGCAGAGTAGGTACGAGCAGTACTTC. The rearrangement joins TRBV9 to TRBJ2-7; D possibly matches TRBD1 or TRBD2 (5 bases each). CDR1 and CDR2 (germline): SGDLS, YYNGEE. V dropped 0 bases and J dropped 4 bases, with 17 bases sitting between them. The CDR3 sequence is 16 residues long.

This chain uses TRBV6-5 with TRBJ2-7; TRBD1 matches 10 bases. Germline CDR1 MNHEY, CDR2 SVGAGI. This CDR3 has 15 amino acids. V lost 6 bases to trimming and J lost 5 bases; unmatched junction nucleotides: 10. CDR3 in amino acids: CASRGRTGGIDEQYF. The CDR3 DNA is TGTGCCAGCAGGGGAAGGACAGGGGGAATTGACGAGCAGTACTTC.

The J gene is TRBJ2-7, the V gene TRBV7-3, with D maybe TRBD1 (7 bases). Per germline, CDR1 SGHTA and CDR2 FQGTGA. With 0 bases removed from V and 3 bases from J, the gap between germline ends came to 12 bases. CDR3 size: 15 residues. Here the CDR3 reads CASSLTGQGGYEQYF. The CDR3 DNA is TGTGCCAGCAGCTTAACGGGCCAGGGGGGCTACGAGCAGTACTTC.

The gene calls are TRBV7-8 and TRBJ1-5; D remains unclear. Trimming removed 1 base from V and 2 bases from J, with 15 bases in between. This CDR3 spans 17 amino acids. Germline V gene data show CDR1 as SGHVS and CDR2 as FQNEAQ. The CDR3 nucleotides read TGTGCCAGCAGCTTAGAAAGGGCAGGCCTACGCAATCAGCCCCAGCATTTT. Its translation: CASSLERAGLRNQPQHF.

This chain links TRBV5-6 with TRBJ2-7; 8 bases align to TRBD1. V was clipped by 1 base and J by 7 bases; unmatched bases: 10. The CDR3 runs to 15 residues. Germline V gene data show CDR1 as SGHDT and CDR2 as YYEEEE. CDR3 region: CASSLWGTGNYEQYF. The CDR3 DNA reads TGTGCCAGCAGCTTGTGGGGGACAGGAAATTATGAGCAGTACTTC.

The gene calls are TRBV11-3 and TRBJ2-1; 7 bases map to TRBD1. CDR3 length: 14 residues. Looked up from germline, CDR1 is SGHNT and CDR2 is YENEEA. V shed 1 base and J 7 bases; nucleotides not matched to a gene: 4. The CDR3 is CASSLVGQFNEQFF. The CDR3 DNA reads as TGTGCCAGCAGCTTAGTGGGACAGTTTAATGAGCAGTTCTTC.

The chain couples TRBV28 to TRBJ2-6; possible D gene TRBD1, 5 bases. The CDR3 runs to 15 residues. The V gene's germline CDR1 is MDHEN and CDR2 SYDVKM. V shed 5 bases and J shed 3 bases, with 11 bases lying between them. The chain's CDR3 is CASSQPGFGANVLTF. The DNA of the CDR3 is TGTGCCAGCAGTCAACCAGGGTTTGGGGCCAACGTCCTGACTTTC. The variable domain in full, with the rest retrieved from reference TRBV28 and TRBJ2-6, is DVKVTQSSRYLVKRTGEKVFLECVQDMDHENMFWYRQDPGLGLRLIYFSYDVKMKEKGDIPEGYSVSREKKERFSLILESASTNQTSMYLCASSQPGFGANVLTFGAGSRLTVL.

The chain links TRBV12-3 or TRBV12-4 to TRBJ1-2; D is unresolved. Trimming took 3 bases from V and 2 from J, leaving 7 bases between them. This CDR3 region has 13 residues. The DNA of the CDR3 is TGTGCCAGCAGTTTTCCGGGGAACTATGGCTACACCTTC. This sequence encodes CASSFPGNYGYTF.

This clone is a singleton in its sample. The chain has TRBV13 and TRBJ2-7, with 10 bases aligning to TRBD2. J gave up 6 bases and V 4 bases, and 6 bases lay outside the gene matches. The CDR3 consists of 14 residues. The germline V gene has CDR1 PRHDT and CDR2 FYEKMQ (reference sequence). In DNA, the CDR3 is TGTGCCAGCAGCTCCTCTAGCGGGAGTGTCGAGCAGTACTTC. Its protein product is CASSSSSGSVEQYF.

This rearrangement joins TRBV6-1 to TRBJ2-4, with 8 bases matching TRBD2. The CDR3 is made up of 13 amino acids. Germline V lookup: CDR1 MNHNS, CDR2 SASEGT. V shed 2 bases and J 8 bases; nucleotides not matched to a gene: 2. As DNA, the CDR3 is TGTGCCAGCAGTGAAAGCGGGGGAGACATTCAGTACTTC. Translated, it gives CASSESGGDIQYF.

The genes are TRBV6-2 or TRBV6-3 and TRBJ2-1, with D possibly TRBD1 on 8 matching bases. Germline CDR1 is MNHEY and CDR2 is SVGEGT. Deletions cut 4 bases from V and 6 bases from J, with 19 bases between. This CDR3 is built from 16 residues. CDR3 coding DNA: TGTGCCAGCAGTTTGCGGGGGAAACAGGGGGGCAATGAGCAGTTCTTC. Its translation is CASSLRGKQGGNEQFF.

The genes are TRBV18 and TRBJ2-5, with D maybe TRBD1 (5 bases). V was shortened by 3 bases and J by 5 bases, with 10 bases between the two germline ends. Germline values: CDR1 KGHSH, CDR2 LQKENI. This CDR3 has 13 amino acids. This chain's CDR3 is CASSPPGRETQYF. The CDR3 nucleotides are TGTGCCAGCTCACCGCCAGGGCGGGAGACCCAGTACTTC.

V gene TRBV7-2 combines with J gene TRBJ1-6, with 9 bases fitting TRBD1. The ends lost 3 bases at V and 1 base at J; junction bases unmatched: 4. The germline CDR1 and CDR2 sequences are SGHTA and FQGNSA. CDR3 length: 17 amino acids. CDR3: CASSFGTGTSYNSPLHF. The CDR3, as DNA: TGTGCCAGCAGCTTTGGGACAGGGACTTCCTATAATTCACCCCTCCACTTT. The complete variable domain, with remaining parts taken from reference TRBV7-2 and TRBJ1-6, reads GAGVSQSPSNKVTEKGKDVELRCDPISGHTALYWYRQSLGQGLEFLIYFQGNSAPDKSGLPSDRFSAERTGGSVSTLTIQRTQQEDSAVYLCASSFGTGTSYNSPLHFGNGTRLTVT.

The rearrangement uses TRBV6-2 or TRBV6-3 and TRBJ1-2; no reliable D call. CDR1 MNHEY and CDR2 SVGEGT come from the germline V gene. V lost 0 bases, J lost 5 bases, and 13 bases lay in between. The CDR3 loop spans 15 amino acids. The CDR3 DNA follows: TGTGCCAGCAGTTACTCTGGACCTATTGGGTATGGCTACACCTTC. It specifies CASSYSGPIGYGYTF.

The rearrangement joins TRBV2 to TRBJ2-7, with 7 bases identical to TRBD1. Germline V gives CDR1 SNHLY, CDR2 FYNNEI. The CDR3 totals 14 residues. The V gene end was trimmed by 7 bases and the J gene end by 1 base; junction bases not matched to a gene: 7. CDR3: CASTNGRGSYEQYF. The CDR3 DNA sequence: TGTGCCAGCACCAACGGCAGGGGGTCCTACGAGCAGTACTTC.

The chain combines TRBV9 with TRBJ2-2; 12 nucleotides match TRBD2. V lost 7 bases and J lost 5; bases outside the gene matches: 3. There are 14 residues in the CDR3. Germline CDR1 SGDLS, CDR2 YYNGEE. The CDR3 coding sequence is TGTGCCAGCGGAGGACTAGCGGGAACCGGGGAGCTGTTTTTT. Protein product: CASGGLAGTGELFF.

The chain recombines TRBV7-2 with TRBJ2-1; TRBD2 matches 13 bases. The CDR3 consists of 17 residues. V trimming: 3 bases; J trimming: 3 bases; junction bases outside the gene matches: 5. Germline CDR1 and CDR2: SGHTA and FQGNSA. CDR3: CASSFTSGRVGYNEQFF. CDR3 coding DNA: TGTGCCAGCAGCTTTACTAGCGGGAGGGTAGGCTACAATGAGCAGTTCTTC.

The chain is built from TRBV12-3 or TRBV12-4 and TRBJ1-2; D perhaps matches TRBD1 (6 bases). CDR3 length: 13 amino acids. Trimming removed 4 bases at V and 7 bases at J, with 13 bases between. The DNA for the CDR3 is TGTGCCAGCAGTTCTGGGGGCCCTCGTGGCTACACCTTC. Amino acid sequence: CASSSGGPRGYTF.

V usage is TRBV28 and J usage is TRBJ2-7; D may correspond to TRBD1 or TRBD2 (6 bases each). The CDR3 consists of 15 residues. Looked up from germline, CDR1 is MDHEN and CDR2 is SYDVKM. The V and J ends lost 7 bases and 5 bases respectively, with 21 bases between them. The CDR3 DNA reads as TGTGCCAGCACCTCCCCCCAGGGGCGCGGGAACGAGCAGTACTTC. It is translated as CASTSPQGRGNEQYF.

The chain uses TRBV6-5 and TRBJ1-5, with D perhaps matching TRBD1 (5 bases). The CDR3 totals 15 residues. V dropped 6 bases and J dropped 4 bases, with 16 bases sitting between them. The germline V gene has CDR1 MNHEY and CDR2 SVGAGI. The CDR3 region is CASRADLGRNQPQHF. CDR3 DNA sequence: TGTGCCAGCAGGGCGGATTTGGGACGTAATCAGCCCCAGCATTTT.